These 29 T cell receptor beta chains were sequenced from one sample in a study of neurological immune-mediated disorders. Each CDR3 protein is one row after TCRdb ran MiXCR on the 5' RACE reads. Seen here are roughly 39,000 distinct CDR3 sequences, less than 9% observed once, and the top ten hold roughly 5.6%. Sample: CD4+ T cells from blood. Receptors originate from a man aged 50 or older in good health.

The V call is TRBV10-3, the J call TRBJ2-7; D may be TRBD2 (5 bases). V shed 3 bases and J shed 7 bases, with 7 bases lying between them. Looked up from germline, CDR1 is ENHRY and CDR2 is SYGVKD. This CDR3 is built from 11 residues. CDR3 residues: CAISDEGEQYF. CDR3 in DNA: TGTGCCATCAGTGATGAGGGTGAGCAGTACTTC.

As concerns this clonotype: Given a much more abundant clone one base away, this may be a read error. This sequence joins TRBV5-1 and TRBJ1-2, with D hard to call. Germline V gene lookup returns CDR1 SGHRS and CDR2 YFSETQ. This CDR3 comprises 14 residues. Here the CDR3 reads CASSPEPGNYGCTF. CDR3 coding DNA: TGCGCCAGCAGCCCAGAACCCGGAAACTATGGCTGCACCTTC.

This clonotype was seen many times. The V and J genes are TRBV10-3 and TRBJ2-7; 7 bases fit TRBD1. Germline loops: CDR1 ENHRY, CDR2 SYGVKD. Trimming at V came to 6 bases and at J to 4 bases, leaving 3 bases not matched to a gene. This CDR3 contains 12 residues. Written as DNA, the CDR3 is TGTGCCATCAGGAAGACAGGGTACGAGCAGTACTTC. The encoded protein is CAIRKTGYEQYF.

By sample fraction, this clonotype is medium-sized. V is TRBV28 and J is TRBJ2-1; D possibly corresponds to TRBD1 (6 bases). The CDR3 length is 16 residues. Deletions cut 2 bases from V and 2 bases from J, with 13 bases between. Looked up from germline, CDR1 is MDHEN and CDR2 is SYDVKM. The CDR3 DNA reads as TGTGCCAGCAGTTTAGACGTTGGGACAACCTACAATGAGCAGTTCTTC. It yields the protein CASSLDVGTTYNEQFF.

This clonotype was detected ten times or more. This chain joins TRBV20-1 and TRBJ1-2; D uncertain. Germline CDR1 is DFQATT and CDR2 is SNEGSKA (reference sequence). The V gene lost 0 bases and the J gene lost 3 bases, with 26 bases spanning the gap. The CDR3 is 19 residues long. CDR3 DNA sequence: TGCAGTGCTAGAGATTTTCCCGTGTCAGCACAAAGATTATACTATGGCTACACCTTC. It specifies CSARDFPVSAQRLYYGYTF.

Many counts were recorded for this clonotype. CDR3 sequence reads: CARPTGSSYNEQFF. CDR3 DNA: TGTGCCAGGCCGACAGGGAGCAGCTACAATGAGCAGTTCTTC. The chain employs TRBV6-7 and TRBJ2-1, with TRBD1 identical over 7 bases. TRBV6-7 belongs to the ORF category, with a function that is uncertain. The CDR3 has 14 residues. V lost 9 bases, J lost 3 bases, and 8 bases stayed unmatched.

This clonotype was seen many times. The gene calls are TRBV7-3 and TRBJ2-6; no clear D gene. V lost 5 bases, J lost 0 bases, and 11 bases lay in between. Germline CDR1 is SGHTA and CDR2 is FQGTGA. This CDR3 contains 16 residues. The CDR3 protein is CASSTPIHSGANVLTF. Written as DNA, the CDR3 is TGTGCCAGCAGCACCCCTATCCACTCTGGGGCCAACGTCCTGACTTTC.

The table lists this clonotype with many counts. The rearrangement joins TRBV7-6 to TRBJ2-7; 9 bases match TRBD1. Germline V gene data show CDR1 as SGHVS and CDR2 as FNYEAQ. This CDR3 is 16 amino acids long. Losses at the gene ends were 1 base for V and 9 bases for J; bases not matched to a gene: 13. The CDR3 DNA is TGTGCCAGCAGCTTAGGACTCCGGGACAGGGATAGAGTGCAGTACTTC. Encoded protein: CASSLGLRDRDRVQYF.

This clonotype appeared many times. The V and J genes are TRBV27 and TRBJ2-3; D is uncertain. Germline V gives CDR1 MNHEY, CDR2 SMNVEV (reference sequence). This CDR3 region has 16 residues. V was pared by 5 bases and J by 0 bases, with 15 bases between. The CDR3 loop is CASSLNRAVSTDTQYF. In DNA form, the CDR3 reads TGTGCCAGCAGTCTAAATCGGGCTGTTAGCACAGATACGCAGTATTTT.

In its sample, this clonotype was seen many times. CDR3: CSAVTGTRINNEQFF. In nucleotides, the CDR3 is TGCAGTGCCGTCACCGGGACTAGAATTAACAATGAGCAGTTCTTC. The chain has TRBV20-1 and TRBJ2-1; TRBD2 matches 8 bases. This CDR3 comprises 15 residues. Germline V gene data show CDR1 as DFQATT and CDR2 as SNEGSKA (reference sequence). V was clipped by 6 bases and J by 5 bases; unmatched bases: 12.

The rearrangement joins TRBV5-1 to TRBJ2-7; 10 bases are a match to TRBD2. V shed 5 bases and J 0 bases; nucleotides not matched to a gene: 8. Germline V CDR1 and CDR2: SGHRS, YFSETQ. The CDR3 spans 16 residues. CDR3 bases: TGCGCCAGCAGTTCGACTAGCGGGTTAAGCTCCTACGAGCAGTACTTC. This codes for CASSSTSGLSSYEQYF.

This clonotype was found many times. For the CDR3, the DNA is TGTGCCAGCAGCTCAGGATGGTCCTGGGAGACCCAGTACTTC. It is translated as CASSSGWSWETQYF. V gene TRBV7-2 combines with J gene TRBJ2-5, with D hard to call. V dropped 4 bases and J dropped 5 bases, with 14 bases sitting between them. Germline CDR1 and CDR2: SGHTA and FQGNSA. The CDR3 covers 14 residues.

This clonotype was seen many times. The CDR3 is CASSFPSIYGYTF. CDR3 sequence (DNA): TGTGCCAGCAGTTTCCCCTCGATTTATGGCTACACCTTC. The chain links TRBV6-6 to TRBJ1-2; D uncertain. The CDR3 sequence is 13 residues long. V was cut by 4 bases and J by 5 bases, with 11 bases left in between. Germline CDR1 reads MNHNY; CDR2 reads SVGAGI (reference sequence).

At least ten counts were recorded for this clonotype. The genes are TRBV4-2 and TRBJ1-5, with no clear D. V was cut by 4 bases and J by 0 bases, with 19 bases left in between. In germline, CDR1 is LGHNA, CDR2 YNFKEQ. The CDR3 runs 18 residues. CDR3: CASSLPRGSGYSNQPQHF. The CDR3 DNA is TGTGCCAGCAGCCTTCCTCGAGGTAGTGGGTATAGCAATCAGCCCCAGCATTTT.

The CDR3 here is CASSGPRWSGYTF. CDR3 DNA sequence: TGTGCCAGCAGCGGCCCGCGGTGGAGTGGCTACACCTTC. V and J are TRBV7-6 and TRBJ1-2; no definite D call. Germline V gene sequence: CDR1 SGHVS, CDR2 FNYEAQ. V lost 5 bases to trimming and J lost 7 bases, with 14 bases between them. The CDR3 spans 13 residues.

This clonotype was seen more than once but under ten times. This chain connects TRBV25-1 to TRBJ2-1, with D possibly called TRBD1 or TRBD2 (5 bases each). Germline V lookup: CDR1 MGHDK, CDR2 SYGVNS. The CDR3 is made up of 16 amino acids. V lost 1 base, J lost 0 bases, and 10 bases lay in between. The CDR3 sequence is CASSELRGSSYNEQFF. The CDR3 region has the DNA TGTGCCAGCAGTGAATTGAGGGGAAGCTCCTACAATGAGCAGTTCTTC.

Ten or more counts support this clonotype. The chain joins TRBV20-1 to TRBJ2-7; D is perhaps TRBD2 (6 bases). This CDR3 has 12 residues. Germline assignment: CDR1 DFQATT and CDR2 SNEGSKA (reference sequence). Trimming left V 6 bases short and J 3 bases short, with 12 bases between. CDR3 in DNA: TGCAGTGCCCTTCTTAGCGGCTACGAGCAGTACTTC. It yields the protein CSALLSGYEQYF.

This clonotype has ten or more counts. This chain links TRBV6-6 with TRBJ1-1; D unclear. The CDR3 sequence is 16 residues long. V lost 4 bases, J lost 0 bases, and 15 bases lay in between. Germline lookup yields CDR1 MNHNY and CDR2 SVGAGI (reference sequence). The CDR3 region has the DNA TGTGCCAGCAGTTCTCCAATGGCGGGCATGAACACTGAAGCTTTCTTT. Translation: CASSSPMAGMNTEAFF.

This clonotype was picked up many times. The chain joins TRBV20-1 to TRBJ2-5, with a possible D match to TRBD2 (5 bases). Trimming left V 5 bases short and J 5 bases short, with 9 bases between. Germline loops: CDR1 DFQATT, CDR2 SNEGSKA (reference sequence). This CDR3 is built from 11 residues. This CDR3 reads CSAVRGETQYF. The CDR3 DNA follows: TGCAGTGCTGTGAGAGGGGAGACCCAGTACTTC.

This clonotype was found many times. This chain joins TRBV20-1 and TRBJ2-7, with 8 bases identical to TRBD1. J was trimmed by 4 bases and V by 1 base; bases with no gene match: 12. The length of the CDR3 is 16 residues. Germline V gene data show CDR1 as DFQATT and CDR2 as SNEGSKA (reference sequence). The CDR3 coding sequence is TGCAGTGCTAGAGGTGGGGACAGGTCGTTTTCGTACGAGCAGTACTTC. Its translation: CSARGGDRSFSYEQYF.

This clonotype occurred many times. This chain connects TRBV30 to TRBJ1-1, with D perhaps matching TRBD1 (6 bases). The CDR3 has 15 amino acids. The germline CDR1 and CDR2 sequences are GTSNPN and SVGIG (reference sequence). V gave up 0 bases and J gave up 5 bases, with 16 bases separating them. CDR3 sequence: CAWSVLAGAKTEAFF. CDR3 nucleotide sequence: TGTGCCTGGAGTGTACTCGCGGGGGCGAAGACTGAAGCTTTCTTT.

This clonotype was counted at least ten times. This sequence joins TRBV19 and TRBJ2-7, with D possibly being TRBD1 (6 bases). The V end was cut by 5 bases, the J end by 2 bases, with 13 bases between. The CDR3 is made up of 14 amino acids. The V gene's germline CDR1 is LNHDA and CDR2 SQIVND (reference sequence). CDR3 sequence (DNA): TGTGCCAGTAGTTCATCAGGGGCCACCTACGAGCAGTACTTC. This sequence encodes CASSSSGATYEQYF.

This clonotype was found many times. The V gene is TRBV29-1, the J gene TRBJ2-1, with D tentatively TRBD1 or TRBD2 (5 bases each). V lost 7 bases to trimming and J lost 6 bases, with 16 bases between them. This CDR3 has 13 residues. In germline, CDR1 is SQVTM, CDR2 ANQGSEA. The CDR3 DNA is TGCAGCGACTCGGGGCTCCCGGGCAATGAGCAGTTCTTC. Protein: CSDSGLPGNEQFF.

In its sample, this clonotype was seen many times. The CDR3, as DNA: TGCAGTGCTAGAACCGTCGCCCAAGAGACCCAGTACTTC. It is translated as CSARTVAQETQYF. The chain has TRBV20-1 and TRBJ2-5, with D hard to call. Germline CDR1 is DFQATT and CDR2 is SNEGSKA (reference sequence). V was pared by 2 bases and J by 1 base, with 8 bases between. The CDR3 has 13 residues.

This clonotype was observed many times. The chain links TRBV21-1 to TRBJ1-5. TRBV21-1 is tagged as a pseudogene. The CDR3 loop spans 13 amino acids. CDR3 bases: TGTGCCTTACGGATACAACCTAGACAGCCCCAGCATTTT. It codes for CALRIQPRQPQHF.

This clonotype was counted many times. V and J are TRBV9 and TRBJ2-7; D may be TRBD1 (6 bases). CDR1 is SGDLS and CDR2 is YYNGEE in the germline V gene. V lost 3 bases, J lost 2 bases, and 12 bases lay in between. There are 14 residues in the CDR3. CDR3 nucleotides: TGTGCCAGCAGCGCACAACAGGGTCCCTACGAGCAGTACTTC. Protein sequence: CASSAQQGPYEQYF.

This sequence joins TRBV18 and TRBJ2-5; D gene ambiguous. CDR1 and CDR2 from the germline V gene are KGHSH and LQKENI. The CDR3 is made up of 14 amino acids. Trimming removed 2 bases at V and 1 base at J, with 8 bases between. CDR3: CASSPDAFQETQYF. As DNA, the CDR3 is TGTGCCAGCTCACCAGATGCCTTCCAAGAGACCCAGTACTTC.

This clonotype showed up many times. The chain is built from TRBV29-1 and TRBJ2-7, with a tentative D call TRBD1 (6 bases). The CDR3 is 13 residues long. The germline V and J ends were trimmed by 2 bases and 6 bases, with 14 bases remaining between them. Germline CDR1 is SQVTM and CDR2 is ANQGSEA. The CDR3 coding sequence is TGCAGCGTTGAATATACAGGGTTGAGCGAGCAGTACTTC. This codes for CSVEYTGLSEQYF.

In this sample, this clonotype turned up many times. This CDR3 reads CASTWQSTDTQYF. The DNA for the CDR3 is TGTGCCAGCACCTGGCAGAGCACAGATACGCAGTATTTT. V usage is TRBV2 and J usage is TRBJ2-3, with unresolved D. Germline loops: CDR1 SNHLY, CDR2 FYNNEI. V gave up 7 bases and J gave up 0 bases, with 8 bases separating them. The CDR3 is 13 amino acids.